The clone carrying this T cell receptor (beta chain) was seen many times. Its antigen is as yet unknown. The TCR beta library used iRepertoire HTBI primers with Arm-PCR amplification of CDR3. TCRdb processed the multiplex PCR reads anew with MiXCR; each CDR3 protein has one entry. The data hold 300,000 to 350,000 distinct CDR3 sequences, with roughly a fifth observed a single time. Time point specified: persistent/refractory GD, antithyroid drugs over 5 years with positive TRAb. Generation of the TCR library employed RNA extracted from PBMCs. It was American Thyroid Association guidelines that determined Graves' disease diagnosis. The data were taken from a study of regulatory T cells in long-lasting Graves disease. Whole-study context: Disease was considered persistent Graves' disease after over 5 years of antithyroid drugs (with positive TSH receptor antibodies). Study findings and constraints: There were preferences for TRBV28, TRBJ1-2 and TRBJ2-5 in persistent disease. Having only a small sample size may have limited accuracy.

Germline lookup yields CDR1 LNHNV and CDR2 YYDKDF (reference sequence). The CDR3 contains 12 residues. Trimming at V came to 8 bases and at J to 8 bases, leaving 6 bases not matched to a gene. The material sequenced was peripheral blood mononuclear cells (PBMCs), taken when the disease was refractory, from a patient treated with antithyroid drugs. The source is a female donor with Graves disease. V gene TRBV15 combines with J gene TRBJ1-2; 9 nucleotides align to TRBD1. In nucleotides, the CDR3 is TGTGCCACCTACGGACAGGGGTTCGGCTACACCTTC. Translating gives CATYGQGFGYTF. The whole variable domain, remainder taken from reference TRBV15 and TRBJ1-2, is DAMVIQNPRYQVTQFGKPVTLSCSQTLNHNVMYWYQQKSSQAPKLLFHYYDKDFNNEADTPDNFQSRRPNTSFCFLDIRSPGLGDTAMYLCATYGQGFGYTFGSGTRLTVV.